The rows below give T cell receptor beta chains drawn from one sample of a study of human T cells and chemical hapten exposure. From the RACE reads, TCRdb called clonotypes with MiXCR, one entry per CDR3 protein. The data show tens of thousands of distinct CDR3 sequences, nearly 7.5% seen once. Sequenced: whole blood. The origin of the receptors is a human donor in good health. Some clones in this sample may be carry-over from other donors' samples. The CDR3 runs from the conserved cysteine through the conserved F or W. Fields, in order: D gene, clone size, J gene, V gene, CDR3 DNA, CDR3 protein. D genes are given only for firm matches. The size of a clone is reported for some rows only, either as once, few or many, or as a class for expanded clones.

d_gene: .
abundance: .
j_gene: TRBJ1-5
v_gene: TRBV6-6
CDR3nt: TGTGCCAGCAATGACGGGGCTTCCCGCGGGCAGCCCCAGCATTTT
CDR3aa: CASNDGASRGQPQHF

d_gene: .
abundance: many
j_gene: TRBJ2-7
v_gene: TRBV29-1
CDR3nt: TGCAGCGTTGCGAGGGGCAGCGAGCAGTACTTC
CDR3aa: CSVARGSEQYF

d_gene: .
abundance: .
j_gene: TRBJ1-1
v_gene: TRBV30
CDR3nt: TGTGCCGGAGCCATCCGATGGAACACTGAAGCTTTCTTT
CDR3aa: CAGAIRWNTEAFF

d_gene: .
abundance: .
j_gene: TRBJ1-1
v_gene: TRBV6-2/TRBV6-3
CDR3nt: TGTGCCAGCAGTTATGAGTCCAGAACTGAAGCTTTCTTT
CDR3aa: CASSYESRTEAFF

d_gene: .
abundance: many
j_gene: TRBJ2-2
v_gene: TRBV2
CDR3nt: TGTGCCAGCTGTCGACTGGCAACCGGGGAGCTGTTTTTT
CDR3aa: CASCRLATGELFF

d_gene: TRBD2
abundance: .
j_gene: TRBJ2-1
v_gene: TRBV20-1
CDR3nt: TGCAGTGCTAGACGAAGCGGGAGACTCGGGAATGAGCAGTTCTTC
CDR3aa: CSARRSGRLGNEQFF

d_gene: TRBD1
abundance: many
j_gene: TRBJ2-2
v_gene: TRBV19
CDR3nt: TGTGCCAGTACCGGACAGGGGGCTGACACCGGGGAGCTGTTTTTT
CDR3aa: CASTGQGADTGELFF

d_gene: .
abundance: .
j_gene: TRBJ2-6
v_gene: TRBV5-6
CDR3nt: TGTGCCAGCAGCCCCATAGACAGGGAGGTTTCTGGGGCCAACGTCCTGACTTTC
CDR3aa: CASSPIDREVSGANVLTF

d_gene: .
abundance: few
j_gene: TRBJ2-7
v_gene: TRBV30
CDR3nt: TGTGCCTGGAGTGTCGGTCTGGGGTACGAGCAGTACTTC
CDR3aa: CAWSVGLGYEQYF

d_gene: .
abundance: many
j_gene: TRBJ2-5
v_gene: TRBV5-1
CDR3nt: TGCGCCAGCAGCCAGCAAGAGACCCAGTACTTC
CDR3aa: CASSQQETQYF

d_gene: .
abundance: few
j_gene: TRBJ1-3
v_gene: TRBV7-8
CDR3nt: TGTGCCAGCAAGTCAAGCTCTGGAAACACCATATATTTT
CDR3aa: CASKSSSGNTIYF

d_gene: TRBD1
abundance: .
j_gene: TRBJ1-5
v_gene: TRBV12-3/TRBV12-4
CDR3nt: TGTGCCAGCAGTTTGGGACAGAGCAATCAGCCCCAGCATTTT
CDR3aa: CASSLGQSNQPQHF

d_gene: .
abundance: .
j_gene: TRBJ2-7
v_gene: TRBV7-8
CDR3nt: TGTGCCAGCAGCCCCGCGCGCAGAATCAAATCCTACGAGCAGTACTTC
CDR3aa: CASSPARRIKSYEQYF

d_gene: .
abundance: many
j_gene: TRBJ1-5
v_gene: TRBV11-2
CDR3nt: TGTGCCAGCAGCTTGACAGGTAGCAATCAGCCCCAGCATTTT
CDR3aa: CASSLTGSNQPQHF

d_gene: .
abundance: few
j_gene: TRBJ2-3
v_gene: TRBV12-5
CDR3nt: TGTGCTAGTGGCCCGCCCAGTCGAGATACGCAGTATTTT
CDR3aa: CASGPPSRDTQYF

d_gene: .
abundance: many
j_gene: TRBJ1-4
v_gene: TRBV28
CDR3nt: TGTGCCAGCAGTCCCTGGACAAGTGTTGAAAAACTGTTTTTT
CDR3aa: CASSPWTSVEKLFF

d_gene: TRBD1
abundance: many
j_gene: TRBJ2-1
v_gene: TRBV7-8
CDR3nt: TGTGCCAGCAGCTTAGGGAGACAGGGGCCTTACAATGAGCAGTTCTTC
CDR3aa: CASSLGRQGPYNEQFF

d_gene: .
abundance: many
j_gene: TRBJ2-1
v_gene: TRBV24-1
CDR3nt: TGTGCCACCAGTGATTTGCAAGGGCGCATCGATGAGCAGTTCTTC
CDR3aa: CATSDLQGRIDEQFF

d_gene: .
abundance: many
j_gene: TRBJ2-1
v_gene: TRBV3-1
CDR3nt: TGTGCCAGCAGCCAAGATTTGAGCGAGGCCTACAATGAGCAGTTCTTC
CDR3aa: CASSQDLSEAYNEQFF

d_gene: TRBD2
abundance: many
j_gene: TRBJ2-3
v_gene: TRBV20-1
CDR3nt: TGCAGTGCTCCCCTAGCGGGACGCACAGATACGCAGTATTTT
CDR3aa: CSAPLAGRTDTQYF

d_gene: .
abundance: many
j_gene: TRBJ2-7
v_gene: TRBV29-1
CDR3nt: TGCAGCGTAGGCTGGGGCCAGGGCGACGAGCAGTACTTC
CDR3aa: CSVGWGQGDEQYF

d_gene: .
abundance: few
j_gene: TRBJ2-7
v_gene: TRBV2
CDR3nt: TGTGCCAGCAGTGAAGATCGGACTATAAGACCCTCCTACGAGCAGTACTTC
CDR3aa: CASSEDRTIRPSYEQYF

d_gene: TRBD1
abundance: many
j_gene: TRBJ1-6
v_gene: TRBV12-3/TRBV12-4
CDR3nt: TGTGCCAGCAGTCCGGGACAGGTCAATAATTCACCCCTCCACTTT
CDR3aa: CASSPGQVNNSPLHF

d_gene: .
abundance: many
j_gene: TRBJ2-3
v_gene: TRBV2
CDR3nt: TGTGCCAGCAGGGGGCCCGGGGACTCCTGGAATACGCAGTATTTT
CDR3aa: CASRGPGDSWNTQYF

d_gene: TRBD2
abundance: many
j_gene: TRBJ2-1
v_gene: TRBV18
CDR3nt: TGTGCCAGCTCACCGATTCCGGGACTAGGGGTCCATGAGCAGTTCTTC
CDR3aa: CASSPIPGLGVHEQFF

d_gene: .
abundance: few
j_gene: TRBJ2-5
v_gene: TRBV20-1
CDR3nt: TGCAGTGCTAGCGGGCGAGGGGGGGGTGAGACCCAGTACTTC
CDR3aa: CSASGRGGGETQYF

d_gene: .
abundance: .
j_gene: TRBJ2-1
v_gene: TRBV28
CDR3nt: TGTGCCAGCAGATCCCGGAGGCGACAGGACATAAGCTCCTACAATGAGCAGTTCTTC
CDR3aa: CASRSRRRQDISSYNEQFF

d_gene: .
abundance: .
j_gene: TRBJ2-2
v_gene: TRBV19
CDR3nt: TGTGCCAGTAGCCTGGCGGAGGCGGTTGCCGGGGAGCTGTTTTTT
CDR3aa: CASSLAEAVAGELFF

d_gene: TRBD2
abundance: medium-sized
j_gene: TRBJ2-1
v_gene: TRBV15
CDR3nt: TGTGCCACCAGCAGCGGGACTAGCGACTACAATGAGCAGTTCTTC
CDR3aa: CATSSGTSDYNEQFF

d_gene: .
abundance: many
j_gene: TRBJ2-7
v_gene: TRBV7-9
CDR3nt: TGTGCCAGCATTGGGGACGGGTACTACGAGCAGTACTTC
CDR3aa: CASIGDGYYEQYF

d_gene: .
abundance: many
j_gene: TRBJ1-5
v_gene: TRBV7-9
CDR3nt: TGTGCCAGCAGCCCGGTCGGAGGGGGGGCGGGCAATCAGCCCCAGCATTTT
CDR3aa: CASSPVGGGAGNQPQHF

d_gene: .
abundance: .
j_gene: TRBJ2-6
v_gene: TRBV10-3
CDR3nt: TGTGCCATCAGTGAGACAGCGGGCTCTGGGGCCAACGTCCTGACTTTC
CDR3aa: CAISETAGSGANVLTF

d_gene: .
abundance: .
j_gene: TRBJ2-3
v_gene: TRBV7-9
CDR3nt: TGTGCCAGCAGTCCAGGAGTGGGCAGCACAGATACGCAGTATTTT
CDR3aa: CASSPGVGSTDTQYF

d_gene: .
abundance: few
j_gene: TRBJ2-1
v_gene: TRBV12-3/TRBV12-4
CDR3nt: TGTGCCAGCAGTTTAGGAAGAGCCCAAGAGCAGTTCTTC
CDR3aa: CASSLGRAQEQFF

d_gene: .
abundance: .
j_gene: TRBJ1-2
v_gene: TRBV29-1
CDR3nt: TGCAGCGTTGAAGATCGGACGGATGGCTACACCTTC
CDR3aa: CSVEDRTDGYTF

d_gene: TRBD2
abundance: many
j_gene: TRBJ2-1
v_gene: TRBV30
CDR3nt: TGTGCCTGGATGCTGTGGGGGGGAAACAATGAGCAGTTCTTC
CDR3aa: CAWMLWGGNNEQFF

d_gene: TRBD1
abundance: .
j_gene: TRBJ2-3
v_gene: TRBV4-3
CDR3nt: TGCGCCAGCAGCCGCGGCAGGGGGCGCACAGATACGCAGTATTTT
CDR3aa: CASSRGRGRTDTQYF

d_gene: .
abundance: many
j_gene: TRBJ1-1
v_gene: TRBV6-2/TRBV6-3
CDR3nt: TGTGCCAGCAGCCCGACCAAGTATGAAGCTTTCTTT
CDR3aa: CASSPTKYEAFF

d_gene: TRBD2
abundance: .
j_gene: TRBJ2-1
v_gene: TRBV5-1
CDR3nt: TGCGCCAGCCGCAAGCGGGGGGGTTCCTACAATGAGCAGTTCTTC
CDR3aa: CASRKRGGSYNEQFF

d_gene: TRBD2
abundance: few
j_gene: TRBJ2-1
v_gene: TRBV7-2
CDR3nt: TGTGCCAGCAGCTCCACCGGGACTAGCCCCTTCTTC
CDR3aa: CASSSTGTSPFF

d_gene: .
abundance: many
j_gene: TRBJ2-1
v_gene: TRBV28
CDR3nt: TGTGCCAGCAGTTTCCCCTTGTGGGGAGAACGCTCCTACAATGAGCAGTTCTTC
CDR3aa: CASSFPLWGERSYNEQFF

d_gene: .
abundance: .
j_gene: TRBJ2-5
v_gene: TRBV20-1
CDR3nt: TGCAGTGCTAGAGGGGGGGCGGGGGAGACCCAGTACTTC
CDR3aa: CSARGGAGETQYF

d_gene: TRBD1
abundance: .
j_gene: TRBJ2-7
v_gene: TRBV5-5
CDR3nt: TGTGCCAGCAGCTTCGACAGGGCGATGTACGAGCAGTACTTC
CDR3aa: CASSFDRAMYEQYF

d_gene: TRBD1
abundance: .
j_gene: TRBJ2-1
v_gene: TRBV4-3
CDR3nt: TGCGCCAGCAGCCAAGGGTACAGGGGCGGTGGCGTTGAGCAGTTCTTC
CDR3aa: CASSQGYRGGGVEQFF

d_gene: .
abundance: .
j_gene: TRBJ2-1
v_gene: TRBV5-6
CDR3nt: TGTGCCAGCAGCATACTTAGCAATGAGCAGTTCTTC
CDR3aa: CASSILSNEQFF

d_gene: .
abundance: many
j_gene: TRBJ2-3
v_gene: TRBV6-2/TRBV6-3
CDR3nt: TGTGCCATCAACCTATCCGAAGGCGGGGAGATAGATACGCAGTATTTT
CDR3aa: CAINLSEGGEIDTQYF

d_gene: TRBD2
abundance: many
j_gene: TRBJ2-7
v_gene: TRBV28
CDR3nt: TGTGCCAGCAGTTTACAGGGAGGGGTAAGCTACGAGCAGTACTTC
CDR3aa: CASSLQGGVSYEQYF

d_gene: TRBD2
abundance: many
j_gene: TRBJ2-3
v_gene: TRBV4-2
CDR3nt: TGTGCCAGCAGCCAGAATGCGGGAGGGCCGCTAGGAGATACGCAGTATTTT
CDR3aa: CASSQNAGGPLGDTQYF

d_gene: TRBD2
abundance: .
j_gene: TRBJ2-5
v_gene: TRBV7-8
CDR3nt: TGTGCCACCAAGGGACTAGCGGGGCTCAGGGGGGAGACCCAGTACTTC
CDR3aa: CATKGLAGLRGETQYF

d_gene: .
abundance: .
j_gene: TRBJ2-3
v_gene: TRBV6-6
CDR3nt: TGTGCCAGCAGTTTCGCCGGGGCGGATACGCAGTATTTT
CDR3aa: CASSFAGADTQYF

d_gene: TRBD2
abundance: few
j_gene: TRBJ2-7
v_gene: TRBV12-3/TRBV12-4
CDR3nt: TGTGCCAGCAGCCTAGACGGGGGGGTCGGCGAGCAGTACTTC
CDR3aa: CASSLDGGVGEQYF

d_gene: TRBD1
abundance: many
j_gene: TRBJ2-7
v_gene: TRBV12-3/TRBV12-4
CDR3nt: TGTGCCAGCAGCCCGACAGGGAAATACGAGCAGTACTTC
CDR3aa: CASSPTGKYEQYF

d_gene: .
abundance: many
j_gene: TRBJ2-6
v_gene: TRBV20-1
CDR3nt: TGCAGTGCTAGTCAGACCGGACTCTCTGGGGCCAACGTCCTGACTTTC
CDR3aa: CSASQTGLSGANVLTF

d_gene: TRBD1
abundance: .
j_gene: TRBJ1-1
v_gene: TRBV10-3
CDR3nt: TGTGCCATCTCGGGACAGGGGGCGATCACTGAAGCTTTCTTT
CDR3aa: CAISGQGAITEAFF

d_gene: TRBD1
abundance: .
j_gene: TRBJ1-1
v_gene: TRBV25-1
CDR3nt: TGTGCCAGCAGCAAGAGCCCGGACAGGGCGGAAGCTTTCTTT
CDR3aa: CASSKSPDRAEAFF

d_gene: .
abundance: few
j_gene: TRBJ2-5
v_gene: TRBV5-6
CDR3nt: TGTGCCAGCAGCCCAGGGACGGAGACCCAGTACTTC
CDR3aa: CASSPGTETQYF

d_gene: .
abundance: .
j_gene: TRBJ1-1
v_gene: TRBV7-8
CDR3nt: TGTGCCAGCAGCCTTGGCCTTGAAGCTTTCTTT
CDR3aa: CASSLGLEAFF